This is a list of T cell receptor beta chains from one sample in a study of cytomegalovirus exposure and HLA in healthy donors. Profiling relied on immunoSEQ multiplex PCR, and the TCRdb table lists in-frame clones only, not all of them. The sample contains about 190,000 clones, 60% to 80% of which appear only once. The sequencing input was PBMCs. All receptors derive from a young woman in good health and CMV-seropositive. The CDR3 runs from the conserved cysteine through the conserved F or W.

J: TRBJ2-1
V: TRBV9
CDR3: CASSVSSGSSYEQFF

J: TRBJ1-4
V: TRBV15
CDR3: CATSIRGTTNEKLFF

J: TRBJ2-7
V: TRBV11-2
CDR3: CASSLDPAGVHF

J: TRBJ1-2
V: TRBV2
CDR3: CASSEAYRSGGYTF

J: TRBJ2-7
V: TRBV28
CDR3: CASSPGHHSSYEQYF

J: TRBJ2-1
V: TRBV18
CDR3: CASSPKGQGRTSGLNEQFF

J: TRBJ2-3
V: TRBV4-2
CDR3: CASSPGGAYGTDTQYF

J: TRBJ1-5
V: TRBV18
CDR3: CASSPTQGYNQPQHF

J: TRBJ1-4
V: TRBV5-6
CDR3: CASSLTGSELTTNEKLFF

J: TRBJ2-7
V: TRBV19
CDR3: CASSNPGTSVYEQYF

J: TRBJ2-5
V: TRBV27
CDR3: CASSLQGAETQYF

J: TRBJ1-2
V: TRBV29-1
CDR3: CSVTGTYGYTF

J: TRBJ2-7
V: TRBV21-1
CDR3: CASSAGQGAREQYF

J: -
V: TRBV7-6
CDR3: CASSLDLGQGEQYF

J: TRBJ2-5
V: TRBV27
CDR3: CASSLYPRLAGRETQYF

J: TRBJ2-2
V: TRBV19
CDR3: CASSIGQDTGELFF

J: TRBJ2-1
V: TRBV19
CDR3: CASSIGTRGNEQFF

J: TRBJ1-6
V: TRBV6-1
CDR3: CASSDGGQWNSPLHF

J: TRBJ2-5
V: TRBV5-1
CDR3: CASSLWPAGGETQYF

J: TRBJ2-5
V: TRBV7-2
CDR3: CASSVYREETQYF